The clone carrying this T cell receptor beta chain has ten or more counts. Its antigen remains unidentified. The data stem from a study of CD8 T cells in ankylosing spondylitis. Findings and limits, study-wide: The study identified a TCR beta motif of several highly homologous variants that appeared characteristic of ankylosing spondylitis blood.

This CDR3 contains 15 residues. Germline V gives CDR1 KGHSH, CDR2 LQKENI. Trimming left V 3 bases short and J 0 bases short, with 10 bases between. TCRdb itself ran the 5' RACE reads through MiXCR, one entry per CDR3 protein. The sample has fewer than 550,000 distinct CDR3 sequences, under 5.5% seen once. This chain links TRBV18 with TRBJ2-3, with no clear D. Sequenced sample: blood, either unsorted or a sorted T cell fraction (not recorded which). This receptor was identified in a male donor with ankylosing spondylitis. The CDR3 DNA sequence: TGTGCCAGCTCACCGTGGGATGGCAGCACAGATACGCAGTATTTT. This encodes CASSPWDGSTDTQYF.